The 16 T cell receptor beta chains presented below share a single source sample, sequenced in a study of blood T cell repertoires in COVID-19 (dated by TCRdb to 2018 to 2020). To prepare the library, the immunoSEQ multiplex PCR assay was applied. In TCRdb, the immuneACCESS table is reduced to in-frame sequences with V and J assigned. These tables do not hold every clone; where another copy was compared, an unresolved V gene accounts for under half, and the others remain unexplained. Counted in this sample were about 190,000 clones; about 90% of them appeared once. The ten largest account for 0.62% of the sample. The specimen sequenced was peripheral blood. These receptors originate from a man aged 50-60 years with acute or convalescent COVID-19.

The chain is built from TRBV10-2 and TRBJ1-5; 7 nucleotides line up with TRBD1. The CDR3 has 14 amino acids. After removal of 4 bases from V and 1 base from J, the junction contained 1 base not matched to a gene. Germline V gives CDR1 WSHSY, CDR2 SAAADI. The chain's CDR3 is CASSVGQSNQPQHF. The CDR3 region has the DNA TGCGCCAGCAGTGTGGGACAGAGCAATCAGCCCCAGCATTTT.

The CDR3 bases are TGTGCCAGCAGTTTAACAACGGGTCCGAATCAGCCCCAGCATTTT. The encoded protein is CASSLTTGPNQPQHF. The chain carries TRBV27 and TRBJ1-5; D remains unclear. This CDR3 has 15 amino acids. V was pared by 2 bases and J by 4 bases, with 12 bases between. CDR1 is MNHEY, CDR2 SMNVEV, per germline (reference sequence).

The V call is TRBV19, the J call TRBJ1-4, with 8 bases fitting TRBD1. Unmatched junction bases numbered 4, after V lost 2 bases and J lost 5 bases. This CDR3 spans 15 amino acids. Germline V gene lookup returns CDR1 LNHDA and CDR2 SQIVND (reference sequence). The CDR3 region is CASSIRDRINEKLFF. The CDR3 region has the DNA TGTGCCAGTAGTATAAGGGACAGGATAAATGAAAAACTGTTTTTT.

The chain is built from TRBV2 and TRBJ1-3; D not resolved. The ends were cut back, 6 bases at V and 1 base at J, with 4 bases in the middle. This CDR3 is 12 amino acids long. Germline loops: CDR1 SNHLY, CDR2 FYNNEI. The CDR3 spells CASRASGNTIYF. The CDR3, as DNA: TGTGCCAGCAGGGCTTCTGGAAACACCATATATTTT.

CDR3 DNA sequence: TGTGCGGTTGGAGGGAACACAGATACGCAGTATTTT. Its translation is CAVGGNTDTQYF. This chain joins TRBV19 and TRBJ2-3, with D possibly TRBD2 on 6 matching bases. The CDR3 extends over 12 amino acids. Per the germline V gene, CDR1 is LNHDA and CDR2 is SQIVND (reference sequence).

The chain couples TRBV10-3 to TRBJ2-2; 10 positions match TRBD1. The CDR3 is 16 amino acids. Trimming cost V 5 bases and J 4 bases; bases outside gene matches: 7. Germline-derived CDR1 and CDR2 are ENHRY and SYGVKD. The DNA for the CDR3 is TGTGCCATCAGTTTGGGACAGGGGATGGGCACCGGGGAGCTGTTTTTT. Residues: CAISLGQGMGTGELFF.

The rearrangement uses TRBV3-1 (or the pseudogene TRBV3-2) and TRBJ1-2, with unresolved D. The germline V gene has CDR1 LGHDT and CDR2 YNNKEL (reference sequence). The CDR3 runs to 14 residues. Trimming left V 1 base short and J 8 bases short, with 14 bases between. The CDR3 region is CASSQVGSHGGYTF. The CDR3, as DNA: TGTGCCAGCAGCCAAGTAGGCTCACACGGGGGCTACACCTTC.

CDR3 region: CAWRPLAREWEFF. DNA for the CDR3: TGTGCCTGGAGGCCCCTCGCGAGGGAGTGGGAGTTCTTC. V is TRBV30 and J is TRBJ2-1; D might be TRBD2 (5 bases). Trimming shortened V by 3 bases and J by 14 bases, and 20 bases separated the two germline ends. Germline CDR1 reads GTSNPN; CDR2 reads SVGIG (reference sequence). CDR3 length: 13 amino acids. Complete variable domain (other parts from reference TRBV30 and TRBJ2-1): SQTIHQWPATLVQPVGSPLSLECTVEGTSNPNLYWYRQAAGRGLQLLFYSVGIGQISSEVPQNLSASRPQDRQFILSSKKLLLSDSGFYLCAWRPLAREWEFFGPGTRLTVL.

CDR3 loop: CARSQTRTGYLTSNQPQHF. In DNA form, the CDR3 reads TGTGCCAGAAGTCAGACCCGGACAGGTTACCTGACAAGCAATCAGCCCCAGCATTTT. V is TRBV5-3 and J is TRBJ1-5; 7 positions agree with TRBD1. TRBV5-3 is an open reading frame whose function is uncertain. The ends lost 5 bases at V and 1 base at J; junction bases unmatched: 18. The CDR3 covers 19 residues.

The chain uses TRBV28 and TRBJ1-5; D call uncertain. Germline-derived CDR1 and CDR2 are MDHEN and SYDVKM. CDR3 size: 14 residues. Trimming stripped 3 bases from V and 6 bases from J, with 12 bases between. The CDR3 DNA follows: TGTGCCAGCAGTTTGACACCCTTCCGTCAGCCCCAGCATTTT. Its translation is CASSLTPFRQPQHF.

This chain uses TRBV19 with TRBJ2-5; tentative D call: TRBD1 (6 bases). Germline assignment: CDR1 LNHDA and CDR2 SQIVND (reference sequence). This CDR3 spans 16 amino acids. Between the trimmed V and J ends, which lost 4 bases and 5 bases, there was a span of 20 bases. The CDR3 loop reads CASSTQGQDFQETQYF. Here the CDR3 DNA reads TGTGCCAGTAGTACCCAGGGGCAGGACTTTCAGGAGACCCAGTACTTC.

The J gene is TRBJ1-2, the V gene TRBV19, with D hard to call. Germline V gives CDR1 LNHDA, CDR2 SQIVND (reference sequence). The CDR3 length is 16 residues. Deletions cut 7 bases from V and 0 bases from J, with 18 bases between. The DNA for the CDR3 is TGTGCCAGTACCTCCCAAGTCGTGGCGGCTAACTATGGCTACACCTTC. The encoded protein is CASTSQVVAANYGYTF.

This clone was counted once. V usage is TRBV12-5 and J usage is TRBJ1-2, with no clear D. The germline gives CDR1 LGHNT, CDR2 FRNRAP. Trimming took off 2 bases at V and 5 bases at J, with 6 bases between the two ends. The CDR3 spans 12 residues. The CDR3 protein is CASGLTPYGYTF. The CDR3, as DNA: TGTGCTAGTGGTTTGACACCGTATGGCTACACCTTC.

This clone was found once. The V and J genes are TRBV3-1 (or the pseudogene TRBV3-2) and TRBJ2-5; 9 bases agree with TRBD2. In germline, CDR1 is LGHDT, CDR2 YNNKEL (reference sequence). The CDR3 is 13 residues long. V lost 6 bases to trimming and J lost 3 bases; unmatched junction nucleotides: 2. The CDR3 spells CASRPSGEETQYF. CDR3 in DNA: TGTGCCAGCAGGCCTAGCGGGGAAGAGACCCAGTACTTC.

The rearrangement joins TRBV30 to TRBJ2-2; 12 positions agree with TRBD2. The J segment lost 0 bases and the V segment lost 4 bases, leaving 3 bases of the junction unmatched. Looked up from germline, CDR1 is GTSNPN and CDR2 is SVGIG (reference sequence). The CDR3 covers 16 residues. CDR3 sequence (DNA): TGTGCCTGGAACGGACTAGCGGGGTCGAACACCGGGGAGCTGTTTTTT. Protein product: CAWNGLAGSNTGELFF.

V usage is TRBV2 and J usage is TRBJ1-1; TRBD1 matches at 8 bases. The germline gives CDR1 SNHLY, CDR2 FYNNEI. V gave up 6 bases and J gave up 0 bases; unmatched junction bases: 3. The CDR3 spans 14 residues. CDR3 DNA: TGTGCCAGCAGGGAGGACAGGGTGAACACTGAAGCTTTCTTT. This sequence encodes CASREDRVNTEAFF.